A selection of T cell receptor beta chains follows, all from one sample in a study of blood T cell repertoires in COVID-19. Clones were sequenced by immunoSEQ multiplex PCR, and TCRdb holds only the in-frame ones, with some missing. The sample lists hundreds of thousands of clones, 85% to 90% seen once, with more than 0.95% in the top ten. Sequencing was performed on peripheral blood. The receptors here all came from a woman in her thirties or forties who had recovered from COVID-19. Each CDR3 is given with its conserved first and last residue. The order of the fields is clone size, V gene, J gene, D gene, CDR3 protein, CDR3 DNA. The D gene is left open where the match is weak. Only part of the rows carry a size: once, few, many, or a class if the clone is expanded.

-	TRBV7-9	TRBJ2-5	TRBD2	CASSPLSAGAQETQYF	TGTGCCAGCAGCCCCCTGTCAGCGGGGGCACAAGAGACCCAGTACTTC
-	TRBV9	TRBJ1-6	TRBD1	CASSVGRGGYVNSPLHF	TGTGCCAGCAGCGTAGGGCGAGGGGGCTATGTGAATTCACCCCTCCACTTT
few	TRBV27	TRBJ2-1	-	CASSPDRYNEQFF	TGTGCCAGCAGTCCAGATCGATACAATGAGCAGTTCTTC
-	TRBV5-1	TRBJ1-2	-	CASSPTRGAFGYTF	TGCGCCAGCAGCCCAACGCGGGGGGCGTTTGGCTACACCTTC
-	TRBV25-1	TRBJ2-3	-	CASSTGTWVQYF	TGTGCCAGCAGTACGGGGACTTGGGTGCAGTATTTT
-	TRBV5-6	TRBJ1-2	TRBD1	CASSLVGQSYGYTF	TGTGCCAGCAGCTTGGTGGGACAGTCCTATGGCTACACCTTC
-	TRBV18	TRBJ2-5	-	CASSPRWERETQYF	TGTGCCAGCTCACCACGGTGGGAGAGGGAGACCCAGTACTTC
-	TRBV11-2	TRBJ2-1	-	CASSPTRRSYNEQFF	TGTGCCAGCAGCCCAACTAGGCGCTCCTACAATGAGCAGTTCTTC
-	TRBV29-1	TRBJ2-3	-	CSVPHAGSGDTQYF	TGCAGCGTGCCGCACGCCGGGAGTGGGGATACGCAGTATTTT
-	TRBV24-1	TRBJ1-4	TRBD1	CATSARDSPSGKLFF	TGTGCCACCAGTGCCCGGGACAGCCCAAGTGGAAAACTGTTTTTT
once	TRBV19	TRBJ1-1	-	CASSLLGPAFF	TGTGCCAGCTCGCTTTTGGGGCCGGCTTTCTTT
-	TRBV3-1/TRBV3-2	TRBJ1-5	TRBD1	CASSQDPTGVGNQPQHF	TGTGCCAGCAGCCAAGACCCGACAGGGGTGGGCAATCAGCCCCAGCATTTT
-	TRBV7-3	TRBJ2-3	-	CASSLTPRGDTQYF	TGTGCCAGCAGCTTAACGCCCCGCGGAGATACGCAGTATTTT
-	TRBV7-9	TRBJ1-5	TRBD1	CASSHGTAYQPQHF	TGTGCCAGCAGCCATGGGACAGCTTATCAGCCCCAGCATTTT
-	TRBV27	TRBJ1-4	TRBD1	CASSFGQGPRKLFF	TGTGCCAGCAGTTTCGGACAGGGTCCGAGGAAACTGTTTTTT
-	TRBV7-9	TRBJ1-1	TRBD1	CASSPRQGQTEAFF	TGTGCCAGCAGCCCCCGACAGGGGCAAACTGAAGCTTTCTTT
-	TRBV14	TRBJ2-3	-	CASSQGRDTQYF	TGTGCCAGCAGCCAAGGGAGGGATACGCAGTATTTT
-	TRBV5-8	TRBJ2-4	TRBD2	CASSSVPGLASDIQYF	TGTGCCAGCAGCTCAGTACCGGGACTAGCGTCAGACATTCAGTACTTC
-	TRBV30	TRBJ2-5	-	CAWSPPGETQYF	TGTGCCTGGAGCCCCCCCGGGGAGACCCAGTACTTC
-	TRBV4-3	TRBJ1-5	-	CASSQESTGGGPQHF	TGCGCCAGCAGCCAAGAGTCGACAGGCGGAGGGCCCCAGCATTTT
-	TRBV5-1	TRBJ2-1	TRBD2	CASSLLVGRAGVGGNEQFF	TGCGCCAGCAGCTTGCTGGTAGGGAGGGCGGGAGTTGGGGGCAATGAGCAGTTCTTC
once	TRBV19	TRBJ2-1	-	CASSKAATGHGQFF	TGTGCCAGTAGTAAGGCGGCCACGGGACATGGCCAGTTCTTC
-	TRBV7-3	TRBJ2-2	TRBD2	CASSPQGLASNTGELFF	TGTGCCAGCAGCCCCCAGGGACTAGCTTCGAACACCGGGGAGCTGTTTTTT
-	TRBV4-1	TRBJ2-7	TRBD1	CASSQAGTGAYEQYF	TGCGCCAGCAGCCAAGCCGGGACAGGGGCCTACGAGCAGTACTTC
-	TRBV10-3	TRBJ1-2	TRBD1	CATTMGLQGAYGYTF	TGTGCCACCACTATGGGGTTACAGGGGGCCTATGGCTACACCTTC
-	TRBV4-1	TRBJ1-2	-	CASSQVGADYGYTF	TGCGCCAGCAGCCAAGTGGGGGCGGACTATGGCTACACCTTC
-	TRBV19	TRBJ2-7	-	CASSMGQGYEQYF	TGTGCCAGTAGTATGGGGCAGGGGTACGAGCAGTACTTC
few	TRBV19	TRBJ1-2	TRBD1	CASSNRQGAGYYGYTF	TGTGCCAGTAGTAACCGACAGGGGGCTGGGTACTATGGCTACACCTTC
-	TRBV19	TRBJ2-1	-	CASSIGGLAGEQFF	TGTGCCAGTAGTATAGGGGGGCTAGCCGGTGAGCAGTTCTTC
-	TRBV18	TRBJ2-3	TRBD1	CASSPLDRGDTQYF	TGTGCCAGCTCACCACTCGACAGGGGTGATACGCAGTATTTT